A selection of T cell receptor beta chains follows, all from one sample in a study of cytomegalovirus exposure and HLA in healthy donors. Sequencing used immunoSEQ multiplex PCR; TCRdb keeps in-frame clones, though not all of them. Among 150,000 or so clones, roughly 70% were seen once, and the ten largest hold around 7%. What was sequenced was PBMCs. All receptors come from a man aged 25 to 40 in good health and CMV-seronegative. Each CDR3 is given with its conserved first and last residue. A D gene is named only where the DNA matches it firmly. Clone size appears in some rows only: once, few, many, or a class for an expanded clone.

d_call	v_call	j_call	clone_size	cdr3_length	cdr3_nt	cdr3_aa
-	TRBV11-3	TRBJ2-1	-	13	TGTGCCAGCAGCTCCCGTCCAGCAGGTGAGCAGTTCTTC	CASSSRPAGEQFF
-	TRBV7-2	TRBJ1-1	-	16	TGTGCCAGCAGCCTCCCCTCGCGGGGGTTGGACACTGAAGCTTTCTTT	CASSLPSRGLDTEAFF
TRBD1	TRBV12-5	TRBJ2-5	-	13	TGTGCTAGCTCCGGGACAGTGCAAGAGACCCAGTACTTC	CASSGTVQETQYF
TRBD1	TRBV23-1	TRBJ2-7	few	16	TGCGCCAGCAGTGGAAGGACAGGGAGACAGAACGACGAGCAGTACTTC	CASSGRTGRQNDEQYF
TRBD2	TRBV2	TRBJ2-2	few	15	TGTGCCAGCAGTGAAGTCGGGAGGGTCACCGGGGAGCTGTTTTTT	CASSEVGRVTGELFF
-	TRBV18	TRBJ1-4	-	17	TGTGCCAGCTCACCACCATTTTTCGGGGAGGCTAATGAAAAACTGTTTTTT	CASSPPFFGEANEKLFF
-	TRBV19	TRBJ1-5	few	15	TGTGCCAGTAGTCGCGGGGGCGTGAACAATCAGCCCCAGCATTTT	CASSRGGVNNQPQHF
-	TRBV7-9	TRBJ1-3	-	14	TGTGCCAGCAGCTTATCAGCGGCGGGAAACACCATATATTTT	CASSLSAAGNTIYF
TRBD1	TRBV5-4	TRBJ2-2	-	15	TGTGCCAGCAGCCCAGGGACAGGGAAATCCGGGGAGCTGTTTTTT	CASSPGTGKSGELFF
-	TRBV7-9	TRBJ1-1	-	16	TGTGCCAGCAGCTTGGGTGGGGGAGGATTGGGCACTGAAGCTTTCTTT	CASSLGGGGLGTEAFF
-	TRBV11-2	TRBJ1-3	-	18	TGTGCCAGCAGCTTAAGGCTTGCAGGTGCTCGCTCTGGAAACACCATATATTTT	CASSLRLAGARSGNTIYF
-	TRBV28	TRBJ1-2	-	15	TGTGCCACTCCTCGGGGAACGACGGCTAACTATGGCTACACCTTC	CATPRGTTANYGYTF
TRBD1	TRBV5-4	TRBJ2-7	-	15	TGTGCCAGCAGCTCCCCGGGACAGGGTACCCACGAGCAGTACTTC	CASSSPGQGTHEQYF
TRBD2	TRBV5-4	TRBJ2-7	-	17	TGTGCCAGCAGCTTGGGGCCATCCGGCGGGAGCTCCTACGAGCAGTACTTC	CASSLGPSGGSSYEQYF
TRBD1	TRBV7-2	TRBJ2-2	-	17	TGTGCCAGCAGCCCTTGGAGAGGGACAGGGGCCACCGGGGAGCTGTTTTTT	CASSPWRGTGATGELFF
TRBD2	TRBV18	TRBJ2-5	-	14	TGTGCCAGCTCAGCGACTAGCGGGGCCTTGGAGCAGTACTTC	CASSATSGALEQYF
-	TRBV11-3	TRBJ2-6	-	16	TGTGCCAGCAGCAGCGGAGGAGTCTCTGGGGCCAACGTCCTGACTTTC	CASSSGGVSGANVLTF
-	TRBV28	TRBJ2-2	-	15	TGTGCCAGCAGTCCCCTCGGGGGTTTCACCGGGGAGCTGTTTTTT	CASSPLGGFTGELFF
TRBD1	TRBV18	TRBJ1-3	-	16	TGTGCCAGCTCACCGCCGGGACAGGGGGCTGGAAACACCATATATTTT	CASSPPGQGAGNTIYF
-	TRBV11-2	TRBJ2-1	-	13	TGTGCCAGCAGCTTAGGGGGGGAGGATGAGCAGTTCTTC	CASSLGGEDEQFF
-	TRBV13	TRBJ1-2	-	15	TGTGCCAGCAGCTTAGGCAGGAGGGAAACCTATGGCTACACCTTC	CASSLGRRETYGYTF
-	TRBV29-1	TRBJ2-3	-	15	TGCAGCGTTGAAGAACAGGGAACGCGCACAGATACGCAGTATTTT	CSVEEQGTRTDTQYF
-	TRBV14	TRBJ1-2	-	13	TGTGCCAGCAGCCAAGGGCAGGGCGGTGGCTACACCTTC	CASSQGQGGGYTF
-	TRBV10-1	TRBJ2-7	few	15	TGCGCCAGCAGTGAGTACCGGGGGAGTTCCTACGAGCAGTACTTC	CASSEYRGSSYEQYF
-	TRBV6-6	TRBJ1-2	-	12	TGTGCCAGCAGTACGAGGGCGGGGGGCTACACCTTC	CASSTRAGGYTF
TRBD1	TRBV30	TRBJ1-3	once	14	TGTGCCGGTGGACAGGCGTTCTCTGGAAACACCATATATTTT	CAGGQAFSGNTIYF
-	TRBV5-1	TRBJ1-2	-	13	TGCGCCAGCAGCTTGGGACAGGACTATGGCTACACCTTC	CASSLGQDYGYTF
TRBD2	TRBV28	TRBJ2-7	few	16	TGTGCCAGCAAAGGACACGAAGCGGGAGGGCCGTACGAGCAGTACTTC	CASKGHEAGGPYEQYF
-	TRBV2	TRBJ2-5	-	15	TGTGCCAGCAGTGTTAATCAGGGGTACCAAGAGACCCAGTACTTC	CASSVNQGYQETQYF
-	TRBV30	TRBJ2-3	-	14	TGTGCCTGGAAGGATCGTGGGGGCGCAGATACGCAGTATTTT	CAWKDRGGADTQYF
TRBD2	TRBV5-4	TRBJ2-7	-	16	TGTGCCAGCAGCTTGGGGGGACTAGCGGGGAACTACGAGCAGTACTTC	CASSLGGLAGNYEQYF
-	TRBV7-2	TRBJ2-3	-	13	TGTGCCAGCAGCGTTTTCCCTGCAGATACGCAGTATTTT	CASSVFPADTQYF